This TCR beta chain was identified during a study of blood T cells in healthy people across ages. Across the whole study: Per every two T cells, about one barcoded beta molecule was captured by template switching.

Notes on this clonotype: Its antigen is unidentified.

The CDR3 totals 15 residues. Looked up from germline, CDR1 is MGHRA and CDR2 is YSYEKL. The V end lost 0 bases, the J end lost 6 bases, and 12 bases lay between the germline ends. The study, taken as a whole, reports: TCR beta diversity, measured per million T cells, fell in a roughly linear way with age.

Ranging in age from roughly 6 to 95, the donors were healthy Caucasian individuals from Russia. A second PCR of roughly 7 to 11 cycles used a sample-barcoded 5' primer and a J-beta primer mix. Unique molecular identifiers of 12 random nucleotides labeled each cDNA. TCRdb itself ran the 5' RACE reads through MiXCR, one entry per CDR3 protein. The sample comprises 1.5 million or so distinct CDR3 sequences, approximately 38% of which are singletons, and around 8% rests with the top ten. The V and J genes are TRBV4-1 and TRBJ1-5, with D possibly matching TRBD1 (5 bases). This sequence originates from a woman younger than 30 in good health. Sequencing was done on a sample of blood. CDR3 protein: CASSQDGVQAQPQHF. For the CDR3, the DNA is TGCGCCAGCAGCCAAGATGGCGTACAGGCTCAGCCCCAGCATTTT.